Below, one TCR beta chain is given with its context. This clone showed up just once. What this receptor recognizes is not known. No base qualities exist here, and no much larger clone lies one base off it. This record comes from a study of cytomegalovirus exposure and HLA in healthy donors (dated by TCRdb to the late 2010s). Regarding the complete study: According to a later analysis, the 120 validation repertoires were produced on the same platform as the 666 repertoires of the first cohort. The aim of the study was to test whether cataloging public T cell receptors could identify signatures of past pathogen exposure. In addition to the first cohort of roughly 670 subjects, a separate validation cohort of some 120 different subjects was used. To predict cytomegalovirus infection status, the study combined high-throughput TCR immunosequencing, statistical association of individual TCRs with disease status, and machine learning.

The library was produced with the immunoSEQ multiplex PCR assay. The authors' pipeline ran thus. A statistical classification framework was built for diagnosing cytomegalovirus status from the catalog of TCR beta chain sequences. TCRdb carries this immuneACCESS record with in-frame sequences only. Its versions omit some clonotypes, under half of them owing to an unresolved V gene in the studies checked, with the rest unexplained. D and trimming come from the DNA, and the V and J calls and clone size come from that table. The sample profile shows roughly 76,000 clones; 94% of them were found once. Clones ranked in the top ten supply approximately 1.5% of the sample. What the research found in general, with its limitations: According to the authors, the approach could potentially be generalized to other disease states and immunological phenotypes. Of the cluster scores, about 94% were above 0 in a later analysis, which found that TCRs clustered in the first cohort also tended to co-occur in the 120 validation repertoires. The classifier was reported to diagnose cytomegalovirus status with high specificity and sensitivity in both the original and validation cohorts. A total of 164 TCR beta chains were listed by the study as associated with cytomegalovirus. Most TCR sequences were observed very rarely across donors, whereas some public TCRs were present in many individuals. A few of the identified cytomegalovirus-associated TCR beta chains were confirmed in vitro to be specific for cytomegalovirus antigens. The validation cohort had no HLA typing available for a later analysis, so co-occurrence within that cohort was assessed over all 120 or so repertoires.

Inclusive of the bounding cysteine and phenylalanine, the CDR3 is 15 residues long. Here the CDR3 DNA is all that survives: 45 bases in frame from base 1. For CDR1 and CDR2, the germline V gene (reference sequence) lists SGHNT and YYREEE. V is pared back by 3 bases and J by 4 bases, with 17 bases lying between the germline termini. The donors belonged to the validation cohort of over a hundred subjects, which was separate from the approximately 700-subject first cohort. Recombination joined TRBV5-4 with TRBJ2-7; the D gene is perhaps TRBD1, from 5 matching bases. The sequenced sample was PBMCs. This TCR came from a man aged 18 to 29 in good health and CMV-seropositive. The CDR3 has the sequence CASSSQKAGNYEQYF. The DNA sequence is as follows: TGTGCCAGCAGCTCTCAGAAAGCAGGGAATTACGAGCAGTACTTC.